This T cell receptor beta chain was identified in a study of graft-versus-host responses after intestinal transplantation. Study context: Following induction with anti-thymocyte globulin, all recipients were given tacrolimus and steroids for about 3 years. Study findings and constraints: Among recipient marrow samples, GvH clones were found; some appeared first in ileum or blood. Circulating GvH clone levels at their peak were associated with HvG declines (early post-transplant).

Repertoires were generated with immunoSEQ multiplex PCR, while TCRdb's copy carries only in-frame clones and drops some. Of some 100,000 clones listed, over 75% are singletons. In the case of this clone: Its antigen is still unknown.

Germline assignment: CDR1 MDHEN and CDR2 SYDVKM. J was trimmed by 3 bases and V by 6 bases; bases with no gene match: 10. The CDR3 runs 16 residues. Source: unstimulated CD4+ T cells sorted from spleen or lymph node cells, taken before transplant. This TCR came from a human donor who was the organ donor for an intestinal transplant. The V and J genes are TRBV28 and TRBJ1-5, with 8 bases aligning to TRBD1. This chain's CDR3 is CASSLWGTGPNQPQHF. Here the CDR3 DNA reads TGTGCCAGCAGCCTATGGGGGACAGGACCCAATCAGCCCCAGCATTTT.